In this sample, the clone carrying this TCR beta chain turned up a few times. Its antigen is as yet unknown. The entry originates in a study of T cells after yellow fever vaccination. Study conclusions and caveats: Contamination of FACS-sorted repertoires by abundant clonotypes from the bulk population could occur.

A single record per CDR3 protein comes from TCRdb applying MiXCR to the 5' RACE reads. The sample shows some 390,000 distinct CDR3 sequences, under 20% of them seen only once. Germline V gene sequence: CDR1 SGDLS, CDR2 YYNGEE. V lost 0 bases and J lost 0; bases outside the gene matches: 9. The CDR3 consists of 17 residues. This receptor was obtained from a man aged 18 to 29 who received the YFV17D yellow fever vaccine. The specimen was PBMCs, collected before the yellow fever booster vaccination. The J gene is TRBJ2-7, the V gene TRBV9; 7 bases align to TRBD2. CDR3 loop: CASSVEGTTRFSYEQYF. CDR3 bases: TGTGCCAGCAGCGTAGAGGGGACTACCCGGTTCTCCTACGAGCAGTACTTC.